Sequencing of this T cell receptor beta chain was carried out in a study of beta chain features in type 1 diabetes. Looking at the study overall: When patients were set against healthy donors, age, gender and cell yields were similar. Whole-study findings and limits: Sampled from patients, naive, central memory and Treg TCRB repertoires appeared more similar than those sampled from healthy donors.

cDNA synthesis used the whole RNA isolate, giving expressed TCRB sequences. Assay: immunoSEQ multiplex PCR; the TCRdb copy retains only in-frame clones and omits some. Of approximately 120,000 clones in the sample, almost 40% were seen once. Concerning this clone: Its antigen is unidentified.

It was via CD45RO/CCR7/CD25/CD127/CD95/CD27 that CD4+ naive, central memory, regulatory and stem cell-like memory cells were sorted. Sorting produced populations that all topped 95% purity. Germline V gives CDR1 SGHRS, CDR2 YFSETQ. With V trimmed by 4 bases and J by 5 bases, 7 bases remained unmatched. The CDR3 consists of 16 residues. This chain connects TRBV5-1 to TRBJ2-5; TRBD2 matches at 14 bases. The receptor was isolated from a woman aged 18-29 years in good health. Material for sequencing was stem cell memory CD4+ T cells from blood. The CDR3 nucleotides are TGCGCCAGCAGCCCCGGGACTAGCGGGAGAGGGGAGACCCAGTACTTC. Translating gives CASSPGTSGRGETQYF. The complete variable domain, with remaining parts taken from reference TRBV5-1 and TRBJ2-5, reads KAGVTQTPRYLIKTRGQQVTLSCSPISGHRSVSWYQQTPGQGLQFLFEYFSETQRNKGNFPGRFSGRQFSNSRSEMNVSTLELGDSALYLCASSPGTSGRGETQYFGPGTRLLVL.